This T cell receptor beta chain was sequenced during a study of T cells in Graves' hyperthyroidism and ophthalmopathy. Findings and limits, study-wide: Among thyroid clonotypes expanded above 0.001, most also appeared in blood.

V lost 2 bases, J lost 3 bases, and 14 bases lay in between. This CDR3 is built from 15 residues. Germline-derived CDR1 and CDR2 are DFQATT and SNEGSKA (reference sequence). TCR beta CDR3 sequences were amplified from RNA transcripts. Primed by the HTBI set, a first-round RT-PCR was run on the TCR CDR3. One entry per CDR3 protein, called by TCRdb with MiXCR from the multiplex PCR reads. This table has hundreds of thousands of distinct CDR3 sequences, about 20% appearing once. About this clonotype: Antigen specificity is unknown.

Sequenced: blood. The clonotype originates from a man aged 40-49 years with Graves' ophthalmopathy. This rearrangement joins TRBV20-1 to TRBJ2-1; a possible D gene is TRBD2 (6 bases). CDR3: CSARRAGLDYNEQFF. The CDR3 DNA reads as TGCAGTGCTAGACGCGCGGGACTTGACTACAATGAGCAGTTCTTC.